This T cell receptor (beta chain) was sequenced during a study of blood T cell repertoires in COVID-19. Overall study context: Nucleic acid was either cDNA or gDNA, and it came from T cells, B-cell-depleted T cells, or PBMCs.

Profiled with immunoSEQ multiplex PCR; TCRdb holds only in-frame clones, not every one. The sample shows 95,000 to 100,000 clones, 85% of them seen only once. Trimming pared 0 bases from V and 8 bases from J, leaving 10 bases between. This CDR3 region has 13 residues. Germline V gene lookup returns CDR1 SGHDN and CDR2 FVKESK. Sequenced material: peripheral blood. The receptor comes from a woman between 65 and 79 years old with active or convalescent COVID-19. V gene TRBV14 combines with J gene TRBJ1-2, with D perhaps TRBD1 (5 bases). In nucleotides, the CDR3 is TGTGCCAGCAGCCAAGATCAGGGTTTCGGCTACACCTTC. This codes for CASSQDQGFGYTF. The full variable domain, completed using reference TRBV14 and TRBJ1-2, is EAGVTQFPSHSVIEKGQTVTLRCDPISGHDNLYWYRRVMGKEIKFLLHFVKESKQDESGMPNNRFLAERTGGTYSTLKVQPAELEDSGVYFCASSQDQGFGYTFGSGTRLTVV.